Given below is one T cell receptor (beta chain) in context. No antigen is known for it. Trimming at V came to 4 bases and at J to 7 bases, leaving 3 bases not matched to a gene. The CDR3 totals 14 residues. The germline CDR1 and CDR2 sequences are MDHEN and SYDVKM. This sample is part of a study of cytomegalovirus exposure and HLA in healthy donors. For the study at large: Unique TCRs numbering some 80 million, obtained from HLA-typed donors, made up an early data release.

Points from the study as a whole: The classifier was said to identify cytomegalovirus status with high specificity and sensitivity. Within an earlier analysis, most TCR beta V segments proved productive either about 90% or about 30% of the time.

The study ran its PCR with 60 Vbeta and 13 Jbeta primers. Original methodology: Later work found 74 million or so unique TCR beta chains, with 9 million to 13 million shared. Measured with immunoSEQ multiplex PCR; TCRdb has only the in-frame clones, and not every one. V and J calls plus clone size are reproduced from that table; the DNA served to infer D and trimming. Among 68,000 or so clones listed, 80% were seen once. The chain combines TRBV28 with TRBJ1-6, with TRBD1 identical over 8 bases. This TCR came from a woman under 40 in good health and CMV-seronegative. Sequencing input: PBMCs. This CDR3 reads CASSSGQANSPLHF. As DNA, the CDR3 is TGTGCCAGCAGTTCGGGACAGGCGAATTCACCCCTCCACTTT.